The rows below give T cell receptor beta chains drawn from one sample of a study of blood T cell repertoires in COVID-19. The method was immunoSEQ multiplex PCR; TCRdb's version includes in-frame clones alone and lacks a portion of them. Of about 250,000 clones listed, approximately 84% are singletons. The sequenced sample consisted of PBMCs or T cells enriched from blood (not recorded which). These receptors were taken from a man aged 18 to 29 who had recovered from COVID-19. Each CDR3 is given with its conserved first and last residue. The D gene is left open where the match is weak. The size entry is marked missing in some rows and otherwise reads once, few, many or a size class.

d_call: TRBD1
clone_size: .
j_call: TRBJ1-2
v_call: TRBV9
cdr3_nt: TGTGCCAGCAGCGCGACAGGGGGAGGTAACTATGGCTACACCTTC
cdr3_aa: CASSATGGGNYGYTF

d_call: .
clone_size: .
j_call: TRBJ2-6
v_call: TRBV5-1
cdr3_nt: TGCGCCAGCAGCTTGGCAGGGTCCTCTGGGGCCAACGTCCTGACTTTC
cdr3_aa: CASSLAGSSGANVLTF

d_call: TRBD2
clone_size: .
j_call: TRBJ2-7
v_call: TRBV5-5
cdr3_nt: TGTGCCAGCAGCTTGGGTTTGGCAGGCGGGGGCTACGAGCAGTACTTC
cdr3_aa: CASSLGLAGGGYEQYF

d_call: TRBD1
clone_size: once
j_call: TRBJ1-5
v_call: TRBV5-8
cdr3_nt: TGTGCCAGCATCGTCAGGGGGTTTGGCAATCAGCCCCAGCATTTT
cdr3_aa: CASIVRGFGNQPQHF

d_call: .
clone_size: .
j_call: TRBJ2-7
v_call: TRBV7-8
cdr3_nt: TGTGCCAGCAGCTTAGAACAGGGCCCCTACGAGCAGTACTTC
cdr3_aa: CASSLEQGPYEQYF

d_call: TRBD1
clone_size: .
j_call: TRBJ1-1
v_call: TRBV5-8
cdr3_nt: TGTGCCAGCAGCTTGGGGACAGGGGGCACTGAAGCTTTCTTT
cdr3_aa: CASSLGTGGTEAFF

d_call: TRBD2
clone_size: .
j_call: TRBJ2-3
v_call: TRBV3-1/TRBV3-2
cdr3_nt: TGTGCCAGCAGCCAAGTTACTAGCGGGGGAGATACGCAGTATTTT
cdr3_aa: CASSQVTSGGDTQYF

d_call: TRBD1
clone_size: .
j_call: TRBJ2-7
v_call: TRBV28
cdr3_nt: TGTGCCAGCAGCCGGACAGGGGGCTTGTACGAGCAGTACTTC
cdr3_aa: CASSRTGGLYEQYF

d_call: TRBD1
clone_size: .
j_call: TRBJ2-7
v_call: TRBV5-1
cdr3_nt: TGCGCCAGCAGTATTATCCGGGACAGGGGGAACGAGCAGTACTTC
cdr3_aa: CASSIIRDRGNEQYF

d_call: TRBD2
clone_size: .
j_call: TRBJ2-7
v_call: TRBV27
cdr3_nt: TGTGCCAGCAGTCGGGCTAGCGGGGGGATCTCCTACGAGCAGTACTTC
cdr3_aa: CASSRASGGISYEQYF

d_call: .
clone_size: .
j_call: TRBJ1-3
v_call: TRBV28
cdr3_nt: TGTGCCAGCAGCACGCAGGGACAAGGAAACACCATATATTTT
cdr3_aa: CASSTQGQGNTIYF

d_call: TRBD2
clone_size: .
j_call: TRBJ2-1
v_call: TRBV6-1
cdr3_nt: TGTGCCAGCAGTGAAATAGGTCTGGCGGGAGGGCATTTTCAGTTCTTC
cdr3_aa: CASSEIGLAGGHFQFF

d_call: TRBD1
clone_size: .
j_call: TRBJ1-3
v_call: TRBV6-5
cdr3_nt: TGTGCCAGCAGTCGACGACGGGACAGGGGGAGCACCATATATTTT
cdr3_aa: CASSRRRDRGSTIYF

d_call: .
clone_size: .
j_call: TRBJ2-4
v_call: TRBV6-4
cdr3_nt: TGTGCCAGCAGTGACTCACCCGGGGGCAAAAACATTCAGTACTTC
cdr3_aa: CASSDSPGGKNIQYF

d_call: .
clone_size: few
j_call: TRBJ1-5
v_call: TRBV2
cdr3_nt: TGTGCCAGCAGTGGGACACTTCTTGGTCAGCCCCAGCATTTT
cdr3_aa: CASSGTLLGQPQHF

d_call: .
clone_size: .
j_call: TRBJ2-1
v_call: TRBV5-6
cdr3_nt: TGTGCCAGCAGCTCTAGAGGAACGGAGACCTACAATGAGCAGTTCTTC
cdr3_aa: CASSSRGTETYNEQFF

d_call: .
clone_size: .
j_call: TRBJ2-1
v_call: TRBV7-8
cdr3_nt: TGTGCCAGCAGCTTAGGTGGGGGGACAGCCTACAATGAGCAGTTCTTC
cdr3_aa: CASSLGGGTAYNEQFF

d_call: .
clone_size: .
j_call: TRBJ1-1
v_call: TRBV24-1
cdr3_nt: TGTGCCACCAGTGATTTGCGTCAGTCCGGGGGCACTGAAGCTTTCTTT
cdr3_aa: CATSDLRQSGGTEAFF

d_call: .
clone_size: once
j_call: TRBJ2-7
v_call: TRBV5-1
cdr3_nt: TGCGCCAGCAGCGTACAAGAAAACTACGAGCAGTACTTC
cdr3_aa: CASSVQENYEQYF

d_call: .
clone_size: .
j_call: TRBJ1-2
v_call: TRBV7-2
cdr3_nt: TGTGCCAGCAGCCTCACAGGGACTAACTATGGCTACACCTTC
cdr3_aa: CASSLTGTNYGYTF

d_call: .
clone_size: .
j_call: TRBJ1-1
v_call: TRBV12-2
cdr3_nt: TGTGCAAGTCGCCTGCTGACAGGGGGACGCGGTGTTGAAGCTTTCTTT
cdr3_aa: CASRLLTGGRGVEAFF

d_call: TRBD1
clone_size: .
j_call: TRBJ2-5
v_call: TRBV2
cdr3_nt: TGTGCCAGCAAAAAGACAGGGGAAACCCAGTACTTC
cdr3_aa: CASKKTGETQYF

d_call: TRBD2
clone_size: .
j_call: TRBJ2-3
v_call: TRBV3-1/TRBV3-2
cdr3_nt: TGTGCCAGCAGCCAAGGGGCCACTAGCGGGGGGACAGATACGCAGTATTTT
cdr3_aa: CASSQGATSGGTDTQYF

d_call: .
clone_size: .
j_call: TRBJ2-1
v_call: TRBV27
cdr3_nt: TGTGCCAGCAGTGGCGGGGTTACCGTGTCCAATGAGCAGTTCTTC
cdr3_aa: CASSGGVTVSNEQFF

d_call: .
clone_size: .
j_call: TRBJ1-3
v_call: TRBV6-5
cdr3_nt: TGTGCCAGCAGTTCGACAGGAGGCTCTGGAAACACCATATATTTT
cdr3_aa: CASSSTGGSGNTIYF

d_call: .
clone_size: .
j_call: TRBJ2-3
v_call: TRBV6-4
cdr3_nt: TGTGCCAGCAGTGAGGGACACACCACAGATACGCAGTATTTT
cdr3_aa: CASSEGHTTDTQYF

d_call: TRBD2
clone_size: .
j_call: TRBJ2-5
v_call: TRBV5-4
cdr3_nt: TGTGCCAGCAGCTCCCAGCGGGACTATATGGAGACCCAGTACTTC
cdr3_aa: CASSSQRDYMETQYF

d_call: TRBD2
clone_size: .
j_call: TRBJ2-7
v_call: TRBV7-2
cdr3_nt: TGTGCCAGCAGCTTAGGCTCCGGGACTAGCTACGAGCAGTACTTC
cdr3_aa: CASSLGSGTSYEQYF

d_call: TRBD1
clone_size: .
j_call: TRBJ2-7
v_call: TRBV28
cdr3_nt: TGTGCCAGCAGAATACGGGGACAGGGGATATCCGAGCAGTACTTC
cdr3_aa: CASRIRGQGISEQYF

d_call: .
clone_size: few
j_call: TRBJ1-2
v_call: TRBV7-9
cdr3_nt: TGTGCCAGCAGCGGACCAGGGGCTACTAACTATGGCTACACCTTC
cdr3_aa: CASSGPGATNYGYTF

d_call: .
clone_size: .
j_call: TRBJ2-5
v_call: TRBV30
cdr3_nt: TGTGCCTGGAGTGTACCTAGGTTGGAGACCCAGTACTTC
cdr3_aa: CAWSVPRLETQYF

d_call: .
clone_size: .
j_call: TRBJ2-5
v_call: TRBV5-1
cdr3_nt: TGCGCCAGCAGCTTAAAAAAGGGGGTGGAGACCCAGTACTTC
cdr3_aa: CASSLKKGVETQYF

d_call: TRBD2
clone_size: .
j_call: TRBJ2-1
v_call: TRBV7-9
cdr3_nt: TGTGCCAGCAGCCCTCTCAGCGGGGGGGACTACAATGAGCAGTTCTTC
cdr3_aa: CASSPLSGGDYNEQFF

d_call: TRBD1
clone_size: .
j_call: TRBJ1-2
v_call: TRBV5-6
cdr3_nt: TGTGCCAGCAGCCCCCGACAGGGTACCCTTCATGGCTACACCTTC
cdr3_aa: CASSPRQGTLHGYTF

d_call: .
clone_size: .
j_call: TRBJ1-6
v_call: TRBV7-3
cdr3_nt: TGTGCCAGCAGCCAGGGCGTGGGTTCACCCCTCCACTTT
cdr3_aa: CASSQGVGSPLHF

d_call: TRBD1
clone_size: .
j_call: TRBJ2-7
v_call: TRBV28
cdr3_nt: TGTGCCAGCAGACGGGGACAGGGGATCTCCTACGAGCAGTACTTC
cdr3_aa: CASRRGQGISYEQYF

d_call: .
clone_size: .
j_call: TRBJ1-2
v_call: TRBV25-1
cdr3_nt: TGTGCGACTGCGGGGGAGACAGCAAACAGTGGCTACACCTTC
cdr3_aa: CATAGETANSGYTF

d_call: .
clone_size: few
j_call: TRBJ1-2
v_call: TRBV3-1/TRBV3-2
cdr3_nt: TGTGCCAGCAGCCAACCAGAATATGGCTACACCTTC
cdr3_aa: CASSQPEYGYTF

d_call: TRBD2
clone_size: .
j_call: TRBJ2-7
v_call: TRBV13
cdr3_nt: TGTGCCAGCAGCTTGACTAGCGTCTCCTACGAGCAGTACTTC
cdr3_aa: CASSLTSVSYEQYF

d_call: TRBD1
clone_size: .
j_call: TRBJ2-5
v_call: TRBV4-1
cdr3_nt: TGCGCCAGCAGCCAAGAACAGGGGGGAACTGGTGAGACCCAGTACTTC
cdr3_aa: CASSQEQGGTGETQYF

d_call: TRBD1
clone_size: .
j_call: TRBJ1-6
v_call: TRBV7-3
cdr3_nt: TGTGCCAGCAGCTTAGGGACAGAAAATTCACCCCTCCACTTT
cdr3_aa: CASSLGTENSPLHF

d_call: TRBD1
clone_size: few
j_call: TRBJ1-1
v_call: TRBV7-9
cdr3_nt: TGTGCCAGCAGCTCTTGGACAGGGGTGAACACTGAAGCTTTCTTT
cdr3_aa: CASSSWTGVNTEAFF